This passage covers 12 T cell receptor beta chains from one sample sequenced in a study of long-term antiretroviral therapy in people with HIV. Runs used v3.0 of the immunoSEQ assay and were done at survey level. Sequenced by immunoSEQ multiplex PCR; TCRdb stores in-frame clones only, minus some. Of approximately 27,000 clones detected, over 75% appear once; the ten largest clones hold more than 4%. The source was unsorted PBMCs, collected 5.2 years after starting antiretroviral therapy. The receptor source for this set is a woman between 35 and 50 years old with HIV.

The chain couples TRBV29-1 to TRBJ1-2; D not certain. V was pared by 2 bases and J by 3 bases, with 10 bases between. Germline V gene sequence: CDR1 SQVTM, CDR2 ANQGSEA. This CDR3 contains 13 residues. In DNA form, the CDR3 reads TGCAGCGTTGAAAGGCCTGGGGACTATGGCTACACCTTC. Translation gives CSVERPGDYGYTF.

This chain connects TRBV7-2 to TRBJ2-5, with TRBD1 matching 10 bases. The V gene's germline CDR1 is SGHTA and CDR2 FQGNSA. J lost 2 bases, V lost 4 bases, and 7 bases had no gene match. This CDR3 spans 16 amino acids. DNA for the CDR3: TGTGCCAGCAGCTACCGACAGGGGGCCGGGCAAGAGACCCAGTACTTC. Protein product: CASSYRQGAGQETQYF.

The V gene is TRBV7-9, the J gene TRBJ2-6; either TRBD1 or TRBD2 may fit D (6 bases each). Per germline, CDR1 SEHNR and CDR2 FQNEAQ (reference sequence). The CDR3 covers 15 residues. V shed 11 bases and J shed 1 base, with 15 bases lying between them. This CDR3 reads CASGQGTSGANVLTF. The DNA for the CDR3 is TGTGCCTCGGGTCAGGGGACTTCTGGGGCCAACGTCCTGACTTTC.

V and J are TRBV9 and TRBJ1-4, with D perhaps matching TRBD1 (6 bases). The CDR3 contains 15 residues. The V gene's germline CDR1 is SGDLS and CDR2 YYNGEE. Trimming removed 0 bases from V and 10 bases from J, with 16 bases in between. The CDR3 bases are TGTGCCAGCAGCGTAGATCCAATGGGGGCAGGAAAACTGTTTTTT. Its protein is CASSVDPMGAGKLFF.

The chain recombines TRBV10-3 with TRBJ2-3; 9 nucleotides agree with TRBD1. The V gene's germline CDR1 is ENHRY and CDR2 SYGVKD. The CDR3 is 15 amino acids. J gave up 4 bases and V 8 bases, and 10 bases lay outside the gene matches. The chain's CDR3 is CAIGGGTGHADTQYF. The CDR3 coding sequence is TGTGCCATCGGAGGGGGGACAGGGCATGCAGATACGCAGTATTTT.

Concerning this clone: Germline and junction disagree at one end, which may indicate a read error. V usage is TRBV4-3 and J usage is TRBJ2-3, with 7 bases fitting TRBD1. The CDR3 loop spans 14 amino acids. Germline V lookup: CDR1 LGHNA, CDR2 YSLEER. For the CDR3, the DNA is TGCGCCAGCAGCCAAGATCAGGTGGACAGGCCGAATCATTTT. It codes for CASSQDQVDRPNHF.

The J gene is TRBJ1-1, the V gene TRBV29-1, with D perhaps matching TRBD1 (6 bases). The CDR3 totals 13 residues. Looked up from germline, CDR1 is SQVTM and CDR2 is ANQGSEA. The V end lost 7 bases, the J end lost 3 bases, and 15 bases lay between the germline ends. Here the CDR3 reads CSAQKDSYTEAFF. The CDR3 coding sequence is TGCAGCGCCCAAAAGGACAGCTACACTGAAGCTTTCTTT.

This rearrangement joins TRBV2 to TRBJ2-3; D unclear. Germline CDR1 SNHLY, CDR2 FYNNEI. V was shortened by 5 bases and J by 4 bases, with 13 bases between the two germline ends. This CDR3 region has 14 residues. CDR3 sequence reads: CASSLTYDSDTQYF. CDR3 in DNA: TGTGCCAGCAGTTTAACCTACGACTCAGATACGCAGTATTTT.

The V and J genes are TRBV11-2 and TRBJ1-1, with D hard to call. Germline V gene data show CDR1 as SGHAT and CDR2 as FQNNGV. CDR3 length: 13 amino acids. Trimming removed 4 bases from V and 1 base from J, with 7 bases in between. CDR3 in amino acids: CASSWEGNTEAFF. CDR3 nucleotide sequence: TGTGCCAGCAGCTGGGAGGGGAACACTGAAGCTTTCTTT.

The CDR3 DNA reads as TGTGCCAGCAGCCCGCCGGGACAGAGGGTCCAAGAGACCCAGTACTTC. Its protein is CASSPPGQRVQETQYF. This chain uses TRBV11-3 with TRBJ2-5, with 7 bases that match TRBD1. The CDR3 runs to 16 residues. Germline V gene lookup returns CDR1 SGHNT and CDR2 YENEEA. With V trimmed by 5 bases and J by 1 base, 10 bases remained unmatched.

The chain has TRBV7-2 and TRBJ1-1; 10 bases fit TRBD1. CDR1 and CDR2 from the germline V gene are SGHTA and FQGNSA. V gave up 5 bases and J gave up 3 bases; unmatched junction bases: 3. This CDR3 spans 14 amino acids. This chain's CDR3 is CASSRQGADTEAFF. The CDR3 DNA sequence: TGTGCCAGCAGCCGACAGGGGGCAGACACTGAAGCTTTCTTT. The full variable domain, its missing parts supplied by reference TRBV7-2 and TRBJ1-1, is GAGVSQSPSNKVTEKGKDVELRCDPISGHTALYWYRQSLGQGLEFLIYFQGNSAPDKSGLPSDRFSAERTGGSVSTLTIQRTQQEDSAVYLCASSRQGADTEAFFGQGTRLTVV.

The chain links TRBV21-1 to TRBJ2-1; the table gives TRBD2 as D, unverified against the DNA. TRBV21-1 counts as a pseudogene. The CDR3 loop spans 14 amino acids. CDR3 DNA: TGTGCCAGCAGCAAAGCGGGAGAGGGCAATGAGCAGTTCTTC. This translates into CASSKAGEGNEQFF.